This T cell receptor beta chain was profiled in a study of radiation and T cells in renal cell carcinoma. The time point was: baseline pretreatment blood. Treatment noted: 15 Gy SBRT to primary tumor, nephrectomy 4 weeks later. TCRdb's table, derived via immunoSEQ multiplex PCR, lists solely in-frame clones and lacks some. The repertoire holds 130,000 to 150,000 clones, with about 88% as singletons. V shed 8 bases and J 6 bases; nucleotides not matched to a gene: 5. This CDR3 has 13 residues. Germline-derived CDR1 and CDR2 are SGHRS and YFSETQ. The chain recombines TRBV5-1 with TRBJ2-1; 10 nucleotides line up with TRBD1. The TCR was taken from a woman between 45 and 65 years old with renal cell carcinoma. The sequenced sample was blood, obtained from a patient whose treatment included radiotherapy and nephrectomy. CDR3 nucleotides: TGCGCCAGTGGACAGGGGGTCGGCAATGAGCAGTTCTTC. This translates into CASGQGVGNEQFF.